This TCR beta chain was sequenced in a study of T cells in Graves' hyperthyroidism and ophthalmopathy. Notes on the study in general: A model of 13 V-J features distinguished ophthalmopathy from stable hyperthyroidism.

This clonotype appeared a few times. Its target is unknown. Ophthalmopathy patients had moderate-to-severe active disease, CAS ≥3, NOSPECS ≥4, and disease duration under 3 months. Diagnoses rested on clinical symptoms, serum thyroxine and TRAb, thyroid ultrasound and orbital computed tomography. Template material for amplifying TCR beta CDR3 regions consisted of RNA transcripts. HTBI primers were the set used in a first-round RT-PCR of the TCR CDR3. Each CDR3 protein is one row after TCRdb ran MiXCR on the multiplex PCR reads. The sample has hundreds of thousands of distinct CDR3 sequences, under 15% seen once. With 7 bases removed from V and 3 bases from J, the gap between germline ends came to 12 bases. This CDR3 comprises 12 residues. The V gene's germline CDR1 is SQVTM and CDR2 ANQGSEA.

The chain couples TRBV29-1 to TRBJ1-2, with D perhaps TRBD1 (5 bases). This receptor was taken from a young man with Graves' ophthalmopathy. The sequenced material came from blood. The CDR3 is CSGLRGDYGYTF. The DNA for the CDR3 is TGCAGCGGGCTCCGAGGGGACTATGGCTACACCTTC.